The rows below give T cell receptor beta chains drawn from one sample of a study of T cells in Graves' hyperthyroidism and ophthalmopathy. TCRdb passed the multiplex PCR reads through MiXCR, listing each CDR3 protein once. The table shows approximately 400,000 distinct CDR3 sequences, with approximately 14% occurring only once. Sample: blood. Every receptor here comes from a woman aged 18-35 years with Graves' hyperthyroidism that later progressed to Graves' ophthalmopathy. Both conserved end residues are part of each CDR3. The D gene is left open where the match is weak. Rows give clone size only sometimes, using once, few, many, or a class for an expanded clone.

TRBV5-1	many	TRBJ1-2	NA	TGCGCCAGCAGCTTGGATCGGGGGGAAGATGGCTACACCTTC	CASSLDRGEDGYTF
TRBV12-3/TRBV12-4	many	TRBJ1-1	TRBD1	TGTGCCAGCAGCCAGACAGGGCCGAACACTGAAGCTTTCTTT	CASSQTGPNTEAFF
TRBV9	NA	TRBJ2-7	TRBD1	TGTGCCAGCAGTGCCTCCGGGACAGGGACCTACGAGCAGTACTTC	CASSASGTGTYEQYF
TRBV20-1	many	TRBJ2-7	NA	TGCAGTGCTAGGGGGAGGGGGGCACCCTACGAGCAGTACTTC	CSARGRGAPYEQYF
TRBV2	many	TRBJ2-1	NA	TGTGCCAGCAGTGAAGCGGGGCACAATGAGCAGTTCTTC	CASSEAGHNEQFF
TRBV12-3/TRBV12-4	many	TRBJ1-1	NA	TGTGCCAGCAGGGCTTCCCAGGTCACTGAAGCTTTCTTT	CASRASQVTEAFF
TRBV4-1	NA	TRBJ1-4	NA	TGCGCCAGCAGCCAAGACAGGGGCGGTGAAAAACTGTTTTTT	CASSQDRGGEKLFF
TRBV29-1	many	TRBJ1-1	TRBD1	TGCAGCGTTGAAGACCCGGGACAGGGTCTTAGCACTGAAGCTTTCTTT	CSVEDPGQGLSTEAFF
TRBV4-1	NA	TRBJ2-5	TRBD2	TGCGCCAGCAGCCAGGGGACTAGCGGGGGGGAGACGTACTTC	CASSQGTSGGETYF
TRBV7-2	many	TRBJ2-7	TRBD2	TGTGCCAGCAGCTCGGGACTAGCGGGAGAGCAGTACTTC	CASSSGLAGEQYF
TRBV10-1	NA	TRBJ2-5	NA	TGCGCCAGCAACCCGACAGACCAAGAGACCCAGTACTTC	CASNPTDQETQYF
TRBV29-1	NA	TRBJ1-5	NA	TGCAGCGTTGTCCTAGGGAGCAGTTACGGCAATCAGCCCCAGCATTTT	CSVVLGSSYGNQPQHF
TRBV6-6	many	TRBJ2-7	NA	TGTGCCAGCAGTTACTCGACCGGGCCTTCCTACGAGCAGTACTTC	CASSYSTGPSYEQYF
TRBV7-9	NA	TRBJ2-1	TRBD2	TGTGCCAGCAGCCTGAGCGAAGCGGGAGGGTGGTTCTTC	CASSLSEAGGWFF
TRBV5-1	many	TRBJ1-2	NA	TGCGCCAGCAGCTCAACCGGGAGCGCCATCCCAGTCTATGGCTACACCTTC	CASSSTGSAIPVYGYTF
TRBV19	NA	TRBJ1-5	NA	TGTGCCAGTACTCCAAGGCCTGAACGACAGGTTGGGGATCAGCCCCAGCATTTT	CASTPRPERQVGDQPQHF
TRBV11-2	many	TRBJ2-5	TRBD1	TGTGCCAGCAGCCCGGGACAGCGGGAGACCCAGTACTTC	CASSPGQRETQYF
TRBV7-2	NA	TRBJ2-5	TRBD2	TGTGCCAGCAGCTTAGCAAGCGGGAGGGCAGGGGTAGAGACCCAGTACTTC	CASSLASGRAGVETQYF
TRBV5-6	NA	TRBJ1-1	NA	TGTGCCAGCAGCTTGGGTCTGGTGGGGGGCACTGAAGCTTTCTTT	CASSLGLVGGTEAFF
TRBV20-1	many	TRBJ2-2	TRBD2	TGCAGTGCAGGAGCGGGGAGCGCGGTGGAGCTGTTTTTT	CSAGAGSAVELFF
TRBV5-1	NA	TRBJ2-3	TRBD2	TGCGCCAGCAGCTTGGAGGTAGCGGGAGGGCCAGATACGCAGTATTTT	CASSLEVAGGPDTQYF
TRBV29-1	few	TRBJ1-3	TRBD1	TGCAGCGTCGTTGACAGGGTTGGAAACACCATATATTTT	CSVVDRVGNTIYF
TRBV5-4	NA	TRBJ2-7	NA	TGTGCCAGCAGCCCGGGACCGATAACCTACGAGCAGTACTTC	CASSPGPITYEQYF
TRBV5-1	few	TRBJ2-7	TRBD2	TGCGCCAGCACGCGACTAGCGGGAGGGCCCTCCGAGCAGTACTTC	CASTRLAGGPSEQYF
TRBV20-1	many	TRBJ2-1	TRBD2	TGCAGTGCTATCATCAGCGGGAGGGCCTCCAATGAGCAGTTCTTC	CSAIISGRASNEQFF
TRBV6-1	NA	TRBJ2-2	NA	TGTGCCAGCAAGCTAGGACAGACGAACACCGGGGAGCTGTTTTTT	CASKLGQTNTGELFF
TRBV6-1	many	TRBJ2-7	NA	TGTGCCAGCAGTTCGAGTCCCAGCTACGAGCAGTACTTC	CASSSSPSYEQYF
TRBV18	many	TRBJ2-1	NA	TGTGCCAGCTCACCCGTGGACCCGGGCCATGAGCAGTTCTTC	CASSPVDPGHEQFF
TRBV18	many	TRBJ1-1	NA	TGTGCCAGCTCACCAAGTGGGTGGGGTACTGAAGCTTTCTTT	CASSPSGWGTEAFF
TRBV6-1	NA	TRBJ2-1	NA	TGTGCCAGCAGGGACCTGGTCCTGGGAGACCAGTTCTTC	CASRDLVLGDQFF